The 26 T cell receptor beta chains reported below all come from one sample, sequenced in a study of Ad26.COV2.S vaccination and SARS-CoV-2 variants. The treatment denotes: about 20 received Ad26.COV2.S at low or high dose, single or two shots; 5 received placebo; per-sample allocation not given. Collection of samples fell on day 63 after the first vaccine or placebo injection. The protocol was immunoSEQ multiplex PCR, while the TCRdb copy is restricted to in-frame clones and leaves out a portion. The repertoire holds 300,000 to 400,000 clones, with about nine tenths as singletons. The specimen was peripheral blood, collected in a trial of Ad26.COV2.S vaccine versus placebo. The receptors were sampled from a person aged 18-65 years who received the Ad26.COV2.S COVID-19 vaccine or a placebo.

The gene calls are TRBV19 and TRBJ1-6; a weak D match, TRBD1 (5 bases). Germline V gene lookup returns CDR1 LNHDA and CDR2 SQIVND (reference sequence). This CDR3 region has 16 residues. The V gene lost 7 bases and the J gene lost 0 bases, with 13 bases spanning the gap. The DNA for the CDR3 is TGTGCCAGTAACCCACGACAGAGCTCCTATAATTCACCCCTCCACTTT. Its protein product is CASNPRQSSYNSPLHF. The full variable domain, in which reference TRBV19 and TRBJ1-6 provide the parts outside the CDR3, is DGGITQSPKYLFRKEGQNVTLSCEQNLNHDAMYWYRQDPGQGLRLIYYSQIVNDFQKGDIAEGYSVSREKKESFPLTVTSAQKNPTAFYLCASNPRQSSYNSPLHFGNGTRLTVT.

The J gene is TRBJ1-2, the V gene TRBV4-2, with 9 bases identical to TRBD1. With 2 bases clipped from V and 4 bases from J, the junction kept 2 bases outside the gene matches. The CDR3 extends over 14 amino acids. Germline CDR1 is LGHNA and CDR2 is YNFKEQ. Here the CDR3 reads CASSQMTGGYGYTF. The CDR3 DNA sequence: TGTGCCAGCAGCCAAATGACAGGGGGCTATGGCTACACCTTC.

The V and J genes are TRBV10-1 and TRBJ1-1; no firm D call. CDR1 is WNHNN and CDR2 is SYGVQD in the germline V gene (reference sequence). CDR3 length: 13 amino acids. Deletions cut 8 bases from V and 1 base from J, with 11 bases between. CDR3 sequence reads: CASSKEGNTEAFF. CDR3 DNA sequence: TGCGCCAGCTCCAAAGAGGGGAACACTGAAGCTTTCTTT.

This clone was recorded once. The chain carries TRBV9 and TRBJ2-3; TRBD2 aligns across 7 bases. V shed 4 bases and J 1 base; nucleotides not matched to a gene: 6. Germline V gives CDR1 SGDLS, CDR2 YYNGEE. The CDR3 sequence is 15 residues long. The CDR3, as DNA: TGTGCCAGCAGCACCTCGGCGGGGGGCACAGATACGCAGTATTTT. Translating it yields CASSTSAGGTDTQYF.

This chain connects TRBV7-6 to TRBJ2-3; the D is unclear. The germline V gene encodes CDR1 SGHVS and CDR2 FNYEAQ. V lost 3 bases to trimming and J lost 2 bases, with 12 bases between them. The CDR3 is 15 amino acids. The CDR3 DNA reads as TGTGCCAGCAGCTTTCGGCAGAGAAACACAGATACGCAGTATTTT. Amino acids: CASSFRQRNTDTQYF. Combining the CDR3 with reference TRBV7-6 and TRBJ2-3 gives the whole variable domain GAGVSQSPRYKVTKRGQDVALRCDPISGHVSLYWYRQALGQGPEFLTYFNYEAQQDKSGLPNDRFSAERPEGSISTLTIQRTEQRDSAMYRCASSFRQRNTDTQYFGPGTRLTVL.

This chain uses TRBV27 with TRBJ1-5; TRBD1 is a possible D gene (5 bases). The germline V gene has CDR1 MNHEY and CDR2 SMNVEV (reference sequence). This CDR3 has 15 residues. The ends were cut back, 5 bases at V and 5 bases at J, with 16 bases in the middle. CDR3 region: CASSPRDGFDQPQHF. The CDR3 bases are TGTGCCAGCAGTCCCAGGGACGGATTTGATCAGCCCCAGCATTTT.

The rearrangement joins TRBV18 to TRBJ2-3; 13 bases fit TRBD2. This CDR3 has 18 amino acids. With V trimmed by 3 bases and J by 5 bases, 11 bases remained unmatched. Germline loops: CDR1 KGHSH, CDR2 LQKENI. In nucleotides, the CDR3 is TGTGCCAGCTCACCGACCTTGGGACTAGCGGGGCGCGGAGATACGCAGTATTTT. Protein: CASSPTLGLAGRGDTQYF.

This clone was detected only once. The chain has TRBV7-2 and TRBJ1-6, with a possible D match to TRBD1 (6 bases). CDR3 length: 15 residues. The V end was cut by 1 base, the J end by 7 bases, with 11 bases between. The germline CDR1 and CDR2 sequences are SGHTA and FQGNSA. CDR3 loop: CASSLVWGQNSPLHF. CDR3 nucleotide sequence: TGTGCCAGCAGCTTAGTTTGGGGGCAGAATTCACCCCTCCACTTT.

The chain carries TRBV13 and TRBJ1-1, with 7 bases fitting TRBD1. This CDR3 region has 14 residues. V lost 1 base to trimming and J lost 1 base; unmatched junction nucleotides: 0. Germline V lookup: CDR1 PRHDT, CDR2 FYEKMQ (reference sequence). The CDR3 protein is CASSLEGANTEAFF. The CDR3 DNA is TGTGCCAGCAGCTTAGAGGGGGCGAACACTGAAGCTTTCTTT.

The rearrangement uses TRBV2 and TRBJ1-4; 11 bases are a match to TRBD1. The CDR3 consists of 19 residues. Unmatched junction bases numbered 12, after V lost 5 bases and J lost 1 base. Germline lookup yields CDR1 SNHLY and CDR2 FYNNEI. The CDR3 region has the DNA TGTGCCAGCAGTACAACAGGACAGGGGGCATCAGGAACTAATGAAAAACTGTTTTTT. Translated, it gives CASSTTGQGASGTNEKLFF. Supplemented by reference TRBV2 and TRBJ1-4, the full variable domain reads EPEVTQTPSHQVTQMGQEVILRCVPISNHLYFYWYRQILGQKVEFLVSFYNNEISEKSEIFDDQFSVERPDGSNFTLKIRSTKLEDSAMYFCASSTTGQGASGTNEKLFFGSGTQLSVL.

The chain combines TRBV7-3 with TRBJ2-5, with TRBD2 as a possible D gene (7 bases). The CDR3 runs 15 residues. Germline V gene data show CDR1 as SGHTA and CDR2 as FQGTGA. V lost 3 bases and J lost 5, with 16 bases in between. CDR3 protein: CASSFNPGGRETQYF. CDR3 coding DNA: TGTGCCAGCAGCTTTAACCCGGGGGGCCGGGAGACCCAGTACTTC. The variable domain in full, with the rest retrieved from reference TRBV7-3 and TRBJ2-5, is GAGVSQTPSNKVTEKGKYVELRCDPISGHTALYWYRQSLGQGPEFLIYFQGTGAADDSGLPNDRFFAVRPEGSVSTLKIQRTERGDSAVYLCASSFNPGGRETQYFGPGTRLLVL.

The chain combines TRBV9 with TRBJ2-5; possible D gene TRBD1, 6 bases. CDR1 SGDLS and CDR2 YYNGEE come from the germline V gene. The CDR3 is 14 amino acids. V was trimmed by 0 bases and J by 4 bases, leaving 10 bases between them. This CDR3 is CASSVGGGVETQYF. The CDR3 DNA is TGTGCCAGCAGCGTAGGTGGGGGCGTAGAGACCCAGTACTTC.

This sequence joins TRBV18 and TRBJ2-5; 7 bases are a match to TRBD2. Germline V gene lookup returns CDR1 KGHSH and CDR2 LQKENI. The CDR3 is 14 residues long. V was pared by 2 bases and J by 5 bases, with 5 bases of the junction left unmatched. CDR3 amino acids: CASSPGGVQETQYF. The CDR3 DNA reads as TGTGCCAGCTCACCAGGGGGGGTCCAGGAGACCCAGTACTTC.

This chain joins TRBV19 and TRBJ1-2; a weak D match, TRBD1 (5 bases). Trimming removed 6 bases at V and 4 bases at J, with 12 bases between. CDR1 and CDR2 from the germline V gene are LNHDA and SQIVND (reference sequence). This CDR3 has 13 residues. The CDR3 nucleotides are TGTGCCAGTAGGGAGACAGCTCGCTATGGCTACACCTTC. It yields the protein CASRETARYGYTF.

This sequence joins TRBV6-2 or TRBV6-3 and TRBJ1-2, with 10 bases fitting TRBD1. CDR1 is MNHEY and CDR2 is SVGEGT in the germline V gene. The V and J ends lost 4 bases and 4 bases, in that order; junction bases with no gene match: 3. The CDR3 runs 14 residues. The CDR3 region is CASSSGQGVYGYTF. CDR3 DNA: TGTGCCAGCAGTTCCGGACAGGGGGTCTATGGCTACACCTTC.

This clone was detected a few times. The chain uses TRBV5-1 and TRBJ1-6; 7 bases line up with TRBD1. Germline CDR1 reads SGHRS; CDR2 reads YFSETQ. The junction had 5 bases not matched to a gene; V was cut back by 2 bases and J by 9 bases. This CDR3 spans 14 amino acids. CDR3 DNA sequence: TGCGCCAGCAGCTTTACAGGGGACAGTTCACCCCTCCACTTT. Residues: CASSFTGDSSPLHF.

DNA of the CDR3: TGTGCCAGCCAGCTCCCACAGGGGGCTAATTCACCCCTCCACTTT. Its translation: CASQLPQGANSPLHF. The rearrangement links TRBV6-5 to TRBJ1-6; 9 nucleotides align to TRBD1. The CDR3 is 15 amino acids. The V gene's germline CDR1 is MNHEY and CDR2 SVGAGI. Germline trimming cut 8 bases from V and 6 bases from J; bases unmatched to any gene: 8.

The V gene is TRBV7-9, the J gene TRBJ2-7; D not resolved. The V gene lost 3 bases and the J gene lost 5 bases, with 8 bases spanning the gap. This CDR3 has 12 amino acids. In germline, CDR1 is SEHNR, CDR2 FQNEAQ (reference sequence). CDR3 nucleotide sequence: TGTGCCAGCAGCTTGTATTCTGACGAGCAGTACTTC. It yields the protein CASSLYSDEQYF. The entire variable domain, with the rest obtained from reference TRBV7-9 and TRBJ2-7, is as follows: DTGVSQNPRHKITKRGQNVTFRCDPISEHNRLYWYRQTLGQGPEFLTYFQNEAQLEKSRLLSDRFSAERPKGSFSTLEIQRTEQGDSAMYLCASSLYSDEQYFGPGTRLTVT.

The chain links TRBV12-3 or TRBV12-4 to TRBJ2-7; D could derive from TRBD1 or TRBD2 (5 bases each). The CDR3 contains 13 residues. With 8 bases removed from V and 0 bases from J, the gap between germline ends came to 11 bases. CDR3 sequence: CASSWGYSYEQYF. The CDR3 region has the DNA TGTGCCAGCTCTTGGGGGTACTCCTACGAGCAGTACTTC.

The chain carries TRBV5-6 and TRBJ2-5, with TRBD1 matching 9 bases. The CDR3 consists of 15 residues. Germline V gene lookup returns CDR1 SGHDT and CDR2 YYEEEE. V gave up 5 bases and J gave up 2 bases; unmatched junction bases: 7. DNA for the CDR3: TGTGCCAGCAGTCTGACAGGGGGACCGCAAGAGACCCAGTACTTC. Amino acid sequence: CASSLTGGPQETQYF.

The chain employs TRBV19 and TRBJ1-4; D is possibly TRBD1 (6 bases). V shed 6 bases and J shed 2 bases, with 13 bases lying between them. This CDR3 contains 15 residues. Per germline, CDR1 LNHDA and CDR2 SQIVND (reference sequence). The DNA of the CDR3 is TGTGCCAGTAGCCTTTTGGGGGCTACTAATGAAAAACTGTTTTTT. Protein sequence: CASSLLGATNEKLFF. The full variable domain, with the rest looked up from reference TRBV19 and TRBJ1-4, is DGGITQSPKYLFRKEGQNVTLSCEQNLNHDAMYWYRQDPGQGLRLIYYSQIVNDFQKGDIAEGYSVSREKKESFPLTVTSAQKNPTAFYLCASSLLGATNEKLFFGSGTQLSVL.

CDR3 amino acids: CASRPAGGLSDTQYF. CDR3 nucleotides: TGTGCCAGCAGGCCAGCGGGGGGGCTCTCAGATACGCAGTATTTT. The chain employs TRBV2 and TRBJ2-3, with 10 nucleotides matching TRBD2. V dropped 6 bases and J dropped 4; count of bases not matched to a gene: 7. Germline V gene data show CDR1 as SNHLY and CDR2 as FYNNEI. CDR3 size: 15 residues.

CDR3 sequence: CASSREYEQYF. The CDR3 DNA reads as TGTGCCAGCAGCCGAGAATACGAGCAGTACTTC. The chain links TRBV7-2 to TRBJ2-7; D uncertain. The CDR3 sequence is 11 residues long. With 5 bases removed from V and 4 bases from J, the gap between germline ends came to 6 bases. Germline V gene data show CDR1 as SGHTA and CDR2 as FQGNSA.

The chain couples TRBV18 to TRBJ2-7; 9 nucleotides match TRBD1. CDR1 is KGHSH and CDR2 is LQKENI in the germline V gene. This CDR3 has 14 residues. The V segment lost 4 bases and the J segment 2 bases; nucleotides outside the gene matches: 3. The CDR3 spells CASSQQGAPYEQYF. DNA for the CDR3: TGTGCCAGCTCACAACAGGGGGCCCCCTACGAGCAGTACTTC.

V usage is TRBV7-6 and J usage is TRBJ2-1; 10 positions agree with TRBD2. V shed 3 bases, J shed 9 bases, and the junction held 11 bases outside the gene matches. Germline CDR1 reads SGHVS; CDR2 reads FNYEAQ. The CDR3 is made up of 16 amino acids. CDR3 in amino acids: CASSFLAGAFWSEQFF. As DNA, the CDR3 is TGTGCCAGCAGCTTTCTAGCGGGGGCTTTCTGGAGTGAGCAGTTCTTC.

The CDR3 DNA reads as TGTGCCAGCAGCCTCGGGACGCAAGATACGCAGTATTTT. Encoded protein: CASSLGTQDTQYF. The chain links TRBV7-9 to TRBJ2-3; D may be TRBD1 or TRBD2 (5 bases each). The CDR3 consists of 13 residues. Trimming left V 5 bases short and J 5 bases short, with 11 bases between. The germline CDR1 and CDR2 sequences are SEHNR and FQNEAQ (reference sequence).